The clone carrying this TCR beta chain was seen a few times. The target antigen is unknown. The CDR3 contains 11 residues. V lost 4 bases and J lost 8, with 6 bases in between. Germline lookup yields CDR1 SNHLY and CDR2 FYNNEI. Each TRB amplification used roughly 220-550 ng of genomic DNA from blood. This specimen comes from a study of T and B cells in COVID-19 patients. Background on the study: Peripheral blood came from COVID-19 patients with active infection or after recovery.

Study-wide results and limits: At recovery TRB diversity and richness exceeded healthy donors, after highly clonal active COVID-19 repertoires.

BIOMED2 TRB-A/B primer pools were used in multiplex TRB PCR. A single record per CDR3 protein comes from TCRdb applying MiXCR to the multiplex PCR reads. The table records some 13,000 distinct CDR3 sequences, over 25% of them present only once. Sample: blood. V and J are TRBV2 and TRBJ2-1; D remains unclear. The receptor's source is a human donor who had recovered from COVID-19. The CDR3 protein is CASSVVYEQFF. CDR3 coding DNA: TGTGCCAGCAGTGTCGTGTATGAGCAGTTCTTC.